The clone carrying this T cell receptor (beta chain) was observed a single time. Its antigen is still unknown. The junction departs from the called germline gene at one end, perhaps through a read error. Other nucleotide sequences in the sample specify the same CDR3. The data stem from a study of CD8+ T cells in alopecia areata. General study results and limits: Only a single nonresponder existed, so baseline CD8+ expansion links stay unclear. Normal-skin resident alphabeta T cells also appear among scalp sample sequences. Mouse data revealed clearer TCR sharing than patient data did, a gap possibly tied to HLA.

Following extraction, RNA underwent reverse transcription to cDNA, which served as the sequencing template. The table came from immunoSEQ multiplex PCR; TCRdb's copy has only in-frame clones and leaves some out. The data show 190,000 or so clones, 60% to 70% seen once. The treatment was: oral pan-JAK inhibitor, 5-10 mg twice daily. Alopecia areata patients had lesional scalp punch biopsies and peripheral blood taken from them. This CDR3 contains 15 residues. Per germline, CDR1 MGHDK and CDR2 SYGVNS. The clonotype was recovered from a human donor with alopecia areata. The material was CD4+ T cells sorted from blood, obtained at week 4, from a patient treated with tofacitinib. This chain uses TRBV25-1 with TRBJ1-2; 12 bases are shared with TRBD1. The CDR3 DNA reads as TGTGCCAGCAGTGACGGGGACAGGGGGCGCGACGGCTACACCTTT. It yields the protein CASSDGDRGRDGYTF.